This paragraph reports one T cell receptor beta chain. Its target is not known. Clones were sequenced by immunoSEQ multiplex PCR, and TCRdb holds only the in-frame ones, with some missing. In the table there are about 140,000 clones, 85% to 95% of which are singletons. This CDR3 has 16 residues. Between the trimmed V and J ends, which lost 0 bases and 5 bases, there was a span of 17 bases. Germline CDR1 MNHEY, CDR2 SVGAGI. The source of the sample is a study of T cell responses to AZD1222 COVID-19 vaccine. Study observations and caveats: Vaccine-associated CD4 TCRs ranged over spike, dominating at 160-218 and 743-854.

The chain combines TRBV6-5 with TRBJ2-7; D is possibly TRBD1 (6 bases). The sequences come from peripheral blood, collected 28 days after the second AZD1222 dose. This TCR was sampled from an adult who received the AZD1222 COVID-19 vaccine. CDR3 amino acids: CASSYSRTAAGHEQYF. The CDR3 coding sequence is TGTGCCAGCAGTTACTCCCGGACAGCCGCCGGCCACGAGCAGTACTTC.